The next 32 T cell receptor beta chains were all read from a single sample in a study of blood T cell repertoires in COVID-19. Measured with immunoSEQ multiplex PCR; TCRdb has only the in-frame clones, and not every one. In the table there are approximately 300,000 clones, roughly 86% of which are singletons. Specimen: peripheral blood. Every receptor here comes from a woman in her fifties or sixties with acute or convalescent COVID-19.

The gene calls are TRBV19 and TRBJ1-1, with TRBD1 identical over 7 bases. The CDR3 has 14 amino acids. Germline assignment: CDR1 LNHDA and CDR2 SQIVND (reference sequence). V shed 5 bases and J 8 bases; nucleotides not matched to a gene: 11. CDR3 DNA: TGTGCCAGTAGTTTGGTATTCCAGGGACAGGAAGCTTTCTTT. Its translation: CASSLVFQGQEAFF. The full variable domain, in which reference TRBV19 and TRBJ1-1 provide the parts outside the CDR3, is DGGITQSPKYLFRKEGQNVTLSCEQNLNHDAMYWYRQDPGQGLRLIYYSQIVNDFQKGDIAEGYSVSREKKESFPLTVTSAQKNPTAFYLCASSLVFQGQEAFFGQGTRLTVV.

Only a few counts were recorded for this clone. The chain combines TRBV29-1 with TRBJ2-7, with 12 bases identical to TRBD1. In germline, CDR1 is SQVTM, CDR2 ANQGSEA. The CDR3 spans 13 residues. The V gene end was trimmed by 7 bases and the J gene end by 5 bases; junction bases not matched to a gene: 6. The CDR3 DNA reads as TGCAGCGCACCGGGACAGGGGGCTAACGAGCAGTACTTC. Translation: CSAPGQGANEQYF.

The rearrangement links TRBV7-9 to TRBJ2-1, with 7 nucleotides matching TRBD1. Germline V gene data show CDR1 as SEHNR and CDR2 as FQNEAQ (reference sequence). J gave up 9 bases and V 5 bases, and 7 bases lay outside the gene matches. This CDR3 region has 13 residues. The CDR3 DNA reads as TGTGCCAGCAGCCTCGACTCAGGGGGTGAGCAGTTCTTC. Translated: CASSLDSGGEQFF.

This chain links TRBV5-1 with TRBJ1-6, with D tentatively TRBD1 (5 bases). V lost 0 bases and J lost 10, with 14 bases in between. Germline V lookup: CDR1 SGHRS, CDR2 YFSETQ. CDR3 length: 15 residues. The CDR3 coding sequence is TGCGCCAGCAGCTTGGCGGGCAGGGCAAACTCACCCCTCCACTTT. Translating it yields CASSLAGRANSPLHF.

This chain joins TRBV14 and TRBJ2-1, with a possible D match to TRBD2 (7 bases). CDR3 size: 15 residues. Germline loops: CDR1 SGHDN, CDR2 FVKESK. V lost 6 bases, J lost 6 bases, and 18 bases lay in between. The CDR3 spells CASRPAGAQFNEQFF. Written as DNA, the CDR3 is TGTGCCAGCAGACCCGCGGGGGCGCAATTCAATGAGCAGTTCTTC.

This clone was detected only once. CDR3: CASSQYGTPGNTIYF. CDR3 sequence (DNA): TGCGCCAGCAGCCAATATGGGACACCTGGAAACACCATATATTTT. This chain uses TRBV4-1 with TRBJ1-3; a possible D gene is TRBD1 (6 bases). Trimming took 2 bases from V and 2 from J, leaving 10 bases between them. Germline values: CDR1 MGHRA, CDR2 YSYEKL. CDR3 size: 15 residues.

With respect to this clone: At one end, the junction sequence differs from germline, possibly due to a read error. The chain joins TRBV28 to TRBJ2-5; maybe TRBD2 (6 bases). Germline V gene data show CDR1 as MDHEN and CDR2 as SYDVKM. The CDR3 has 14 residues. The CDR3 DNA follows: TGTGCCAGCAGTTTAGGGAGGACCCAAGAGGCCCAGTACTTC. Translating it yields CASSLGRTQEAQYF.

The chain employs TRBV27 and TRBJ1-4; D call uncertain. In germline, CDR1 is MNHEY, CDR2 SMNVEV (reference sequence). The germline V and J ends were trimmed by 3 bases and 2 bases, with 4 bases remaining between them. The length of the CDR3 is 13 residues. The CDR3 region has the DNA TGTGCCAGCAGTTTCTCGACTAATGAAAAACTGTTTTTT. It encodes CASSFSTNEKLFF.

The table lists this clone with a few counts. The V and J genes are TRBV27 and TRBJ2-7; D is possibly TRBD2 (6 bases). From germline, CDR1 is MNHEY and CDR2 SMNVEV (reference sequence). This CDR3 contains 14 residues. Trimming took off 6 bases at V and 0 bases at J, with 12 bases between the two ends. Written as DNA, the CDR3 is TGTGCCAGCAGCAGACTAGGATCCTCCTACGAGCAGTACTTC. Its protein is CASSRLGSSYEQYF.

J is TRBJ2-3 and V is TRBV27; 7 bases fit TRBD1. Trimming cost V 0 bases and J 2 bases; bases outside gene matches: 2. This CDR3 comprises 15 residues. In germline, CDR1 is MNHEY, CDR2 SMNVEV (reference sequence). CDR3 nucleotides: TGTGCCAGCAGTTTATCGGGGACAGCCACAGATACGCAGTATTTT. Translation gives CASSLSGTATDTQYF.

J is TRBJ2-2 and V is TRBV15, with 8 bases fitting TRBD1. Germline assignment: CDR1 LNHNV and CDR2 YYDKDF (reference sequence). The CDR3 is made up of 15 amino acids. With V trimmed by 3 bases and J by 6 bases, 6 bases remained unmatched. In DNA form, the CDR3 reads TGTGCCACCAGCAGGGACAGGGTGGTCGCCGGGGAGCTGTTTTTT. Residues: CATSRDRVVAGELFF.

The rearrangement links TRBV6-2 or TRBV6-3 to TRBJ2-2; 10 bases match TRBD2. The ends lost 4 bases at V and 1 base at J; junction bases unmatched: 6. This CDR3 is built from 17 residues. Germline assignment: CDR1 MNHEY and CDR2 SVGEGT. The CDR3 sequence: CASSSDRTSGNTGELFF. CDR3 in DNA: TGTGCCAGCAGTTCCGATCGGACTAGCGGGAACACCGGGGAGCTGTTTTTT.

The chain joins TRBV27 to TRBJ2-3, with 11 bases lining up with TRBD1. The CDR3 is 14 amino acids. V trimming: 7 bases; J trimming: 4 bases; junction bases outside the gene matches: 4. Germline V gene sequence: CDR1 MNHEY, CDR2 SMNVEV (reference sequence). The CDR3 DNA follows: TGTGCCAGCAAACCGGGACAGGGGGCAGATACGCAGTATTTT. Translated: CASKPGQGADTQYF.

The chain links TRBV27 to TRBJ2-1; 13 bases fit TRBD2. V was pared by 4 bases and J by 9 bases, with 12 bases of the junction left unmatched. Germline CDR1 reads MNHEY; CDR2 reads SMNVEV (reference sequence). CDR3 length equals 17 residues. CDR3 DNA sequence: TGTGCCAGCAGTTCCCCGGGACTAGCGGGACGTGTGGGTGAGCAGTTCTTC. The encoded protein is CASSSPGLAGRVGEQFF.

The CDR3: CASSLGRLSTDTQYF. CDR3 sequence (DNA): TGTGCCAGCAGCTTAGGTAGACTCAGCACAGATACGCAGTATTTT. This chain connects TRBV7-3 to TRBJ2-3; no reliable D call. The CDR3 is 15 amino acids. In germline, CDR1 is SGHTA, CDR2 FQGTGA. V shed 2 bases and J shed 0 bases, with 9 bases lying between them.

This clone was found a few times. The chain couples TRBV2 to TRBJ2-7; D perhaps matches TRBD1 (5 bases). CDR3 length equals 15 residues. The V and J ends lost 2 bases and 4 bases respectively, with 15 bases between them. CDR1 and CDR2 (germline): SNHLY, FYNNEI. This CDR3 reads CASSEIRVRQYEQYF. CDR3 DNA sequence: TGTGCCAGCAGTGAAATTCGGGTCAGACAGTACGAGCAGTACTTC.

The chain has TRBV10-3 and TRBJ1-1; 7 nucleotides align to TRBD1. Looked up from germline, CDR1 is ENHRY and CDR2 is SYGVKD. J was trimmed by 11 bases and V by 0 bases; bases with no gene match: 9. The CDR3 has 14 residues. The CDR3 nucleotides are TGTGCCATCAGTGAGTCGGGACTAGCAGGGGGGGCTTTCTTT. Encoded protein: CAISESGLAGGAFF.

The chain employs TRBV12-3 or TRBV12-4 and TRBJ2-5; D might be TRBD2 (6 bases). The CDR3 contains 13 residues. The germline V and J ends were trimmed by 2 bases and 5 bases, with 9 bases remaining between them. DNA for the CDR3: TGTGCCAGCAGTTTACTAGCGAGGGAGACCCAGTACTTC. Translating it yields CASSLLARETQYF.

This clone has just one count. The V call is TRBV9, the J call TRBJ1-2; 7 nucleotides agree with TRBD1. Germline V lookup: CDR1 SGDLS, CDR2 YYNGEE. The CDR3 covers 14 residues. J gave up 4 bases and V 0 bases, and 3 bases lay outside the gene matches. Here the CDR3 reads CASSVGGQSYGYTF. The CDR3 bases are TGTGCCAGCAGCGTAGGGGGACAGTCCTATGGCTACACCTTC. Together with reference TRBV9 and TRBJ1-2, the CDR3 gives the full variable domain: DSGVTQTPKHLITATGQRVTLRCSPRSGDLSVYWYQQSLDQGLQFLIQYYNGEERAKGNILERFSAQQFPDLHSELNLSSLELGDSALYFCASSVGGQSYGYTFGSGTRLTVV.

The genes are TRBV24-1 and TRBJ2-1; 11 bases are shared with TRBD2. With V trimmed by 0 bases and J by 10 bases, 7 bases remained unmatched. The CDR3 consists of 16 residues. CDR1 is KGHDR and CDR2 is SFDVKD in the germline V gene. The CDR3 coding sequence is TGTGCCACCAGTGATTTGACTAGCGGGAGCCCACGAGAGCAGTTCTTC. Amino acid sequence: CATSDLTSGSPREQFF.

This chain uses TRBV19 with TRBJ2-5; 13 nucleotides line up with TRBD2. V lost 6 bases to trimming and J lost 7 bases; unmatched junction nucleotides: 8. Germline V gene data show CDR1 as LNHDA and CDR2 as SQIVND (reference sequence). CDR3 size: 15 residues. The CDR3 spells CASSGLAGDRGTQYF. The CDR3 DNA follows: TGTGCCAGTAGCGGACTAGCGGGAGACCGTGGGACCCAGTACTTC.

The chain is built from TRBV13 and TRBJ1-5; D not resolved. Trimming took 4 bases from V and 0 from J, leaving 7 bases between them. The CDR3 spans 14 residues. In germline, CDR1 is PRHDT, CDR2 FYEKMQ (reference sequence). This CDR3 is CASSSRNSNQPQHF. The CDR3 DNA follows: TGTGCCAGCAGCTCGAGGAATAGCAATCAGCCCCAGCATTTT.

The chain employs TRBV28 and TRBJ2-7, with 9 bases matching TRBD1. Germline values: CDR1 MDHEN, CDR2 SYDVKM. With 6 bases clipped from V and 7 bases from J, the junction kept 4 bases outside the gene matches. The CDR3 spans 12 residues. The CDR3 loop is CASSYRGREQYF. The CDR3 DNA reads as TGTGCCAGCAGCTACAGGGGGCGGGAGCAGTACTTC. The complete variable domain, with remaining parts taken from reference TRBV28 and TRBJ2-7, reads DVKVTQSSRYLVKRTGEKVFLECVQDMDHENMFWYRQDPGLGLRLIYFSYDVKMKEKGDIPEGYSVSREKKERFSLILESASTNQTSMYLCASSYRGREQYFGPGTRLTVT.

The chain uses TRBV27 and TRBJ2-7; the match to TRBD2 covers 10 bases. Unmatched junction bases numbered 10, after V lost 6 bases and J lost 2 bases. Per the germline V gene, CDR1 is MNHEY and CDR2 is SMNVEV (reference sequence). This CDR3 spans 16 amino acids. The CDR3 DNA reads TGTGCCAGCAGGAAACCAGGACTAGCGGAGACCTACGAGCAGTACTTC. Its protein product is CASRKPGLAETYEQYF.

The genes are TRBV27 and TRBJ2-3, with 9 bases identical to TRBD2. Germline V lookup: CDR1 MNHEY, CDR2 SMNVEV (reference sequence). The ends lost 0 bases at V and 4 bases at J; junction bases unmatched: 2. CDR3 length: 15 residues. The CDR3 reads CASSLSSGSADTQYF. The CDR3 DNA follows: TGTGCCAGCAGTTTATCTAGCGGGAGTGCAGATACGCAGTATTTT.

The chain joins TRBV10-3 to TRBJ2-2; TRBD1 is a possible D gene (5 bases). The germline V and J ends were trimmed by 6 bases and 0 bases, with 17 bases remaining between them. This CDR3 is 17 amino acids long. The V gene's germline CDR1 is ENHRY and CDR2 SYGVKD. The CDR3 DNA sequence: TGTGCCATCAGCACGGCACAGGCGGCCGCGAACACCGGGGAGCTGTTTTTT. Its translation is CAISTAQAAANTGELFF.

This chain links TRBV27 with TRBJ2-4, with 12 positions matching TRBD1. There are 14 residues in the CDR3. V trimming: 5 bases; J trimming: 8 bases; junction bases outside the gene matches: 4. Germline V gene data show CDR1 as MNHEY and CDR2 as SMNVEV (reference sequence). CDR3 DNA: TGTGCCAGCAGTCCCGGGACAGGGGGCCACATTCAGTACTTC. This gives the protein CASSPGTGGHIQYF.

This chain uses TRBV18 with TRBJ1-2; D is unclear. The V gene lost 3 bases and the J gene lost 0 bases, with 8 bases spanning the gap. The CDR3 contains 14 residues. Germline CDR1 reads KGHSH; CDR2 reads LQKENI. The CDR3 sequence: CASSPNTPNYGYTF. The CDR3 DNA sequence: TGTGCCAGCTCACCGAATACACCTAACTATGGCTACACCTTC. The whole variable domain, remainder taken from reference TRBV18 and TRBJ1-2, is NAGVMQNPRHLVRRRGQEARLRCSPMKGHSHVYWYRQLPEEGLKFMVYLQKENIIDESGMPKERFSAEFPKEGPSILRIQQVVRGDSAAYFCASSPNTPNYGYTFGSGTRLTVV.

The chain recombines TRBV5-8 with TRBJ1-4; 8 bases map to TRBD1. Germline V gene sequence: CDR1 SGHTS, CDR2 YDEGEE. This CDR3 comprises 14 residues. Unmatched junction bases numbered 7, after V lost 5 bases and J lost 7 bases. The DNA of the CDR3 is TGTGCCAGCAGGGACAGGGCTCTTCGTGAAAAACTGTTTTTT. Translating gives CASRDRALREKLFF. The full variable domain, with the rest looked up from reference TRBV5-8 and TRBJ1-4, is EAGVTQSPTHLIKTRGQQATLRCSPISGHTSVYWYQQALGLGLQFLLWYDEGEERNRGNFPPRFSGRQFPNYSSELNVNALELEDSALYLCASRDRALREKLFFGSGTQLSVL.

This chain links TRBV29-1 with TRBJ2-3; no clear D gene. The CDR3 length is 12 residues. The germline CDR1 and CDR2 sequences are SQVTM and ANQGSEA. With 4 bases removed from V and 8 bases from J, the gap between germline ends came to 13 bases. The CDR3 here is CSVASPPGTQYF. In nucleotides, the CDR3 is TGCAGCGTTGCGTCCCCGCCAGGTACGCAGTATTTT.

The rearrangement uses TRBV30 and TRBJ1-6; D gene uncertain. There are 12 residues in the CDR3. V was shortened by 0 bases and J by 9 bases, with 6 bases between the two germline ends. The germline V gene has CDR1 GTSNPN and CDR2 SVGIG (reference sequence). The CDR3, as DNA: TGTGCCTGGAGTGTAGCTGGTTCACCCCTCCACTTT. Residues: CAWSVAGSPLHF.

V usage is TRBV15 and J usage is TRBJ1-2; weak D call: TRBD1 (5 bases). The CDR3 consists of 14 residues. The V and J ends lost 2 bases and 3 bases respectively, with 10 bases between them. The germline CDR1 and CDR2 sequences are LNHNV and YYDKDF (reference sequence). CDR3 region: CATSRSGRDYGYTF. CDR3 coding DNA: TGTGCCACCAGCAGATCCGGCAGGGACTATGGCTACACCTTC.